This passage covers 17 T cell receptor beta chains from one sample sequenced in a study of shared clonotypes between healthy human individuals. TCRdb's table, derived via immunoSEQ multiplex PCR, lists solely in-frame clones and lacks some. The profile shows hundreds of thousands of clones, approximately 96% of them singletons. Only CD45RO-negative cells positively selected for CCR7 counted as naive CD8 cells, so terminally differentiated effector memory CD45RA+ cells were excluded. Sequenced sample: naive CD8+ T cells sorted from blood. The receptors originated from a woman in her 30s in good health.

This CDR3 is CASSLGYHGQPQHF. The CDR3 DNA reads as TGTGCCAGCAGCTTAGGCTACCACGGTCAGCCCCAGCATTTT. This chain uses TRBV7-6 with TRBJ1-5; D uncertain. CDR1 is SGHVS and CDR2 is FNYEAQ in the germline V gene. Trimming removed 1 base from V and 6 bases from J, with 10 bases in between. The CDR3 totals 14 residues.

This chain connects TRBV5-6 to TRBJ2-6; D gene unclear. The CDR3 has 15 amino acids. Germline V CDR1 and CDR2: SGHDT, YYEEEE. Between the trimmed V and J ends, which lost 0 bases and 2 bases, there was a span of 6 bases. The CDR3 DNA reads as TGTGCCAGCAGCTTGGCCCGGGCTGGGGCCAACGTCCTGACTTTC. Translation gives CASSLARAGANVLTF.

The chain employs TRBV20-1 and TRBJ2-2; D remains ambiguous. V lost 5 bases to trimming and J lost 6 bases, with 7 bases between them. Germline V gene data show CDR1 as DFQATT and CDR2 as SNEGSKA (reference sequence). The CDR3 covers 11 residues. Here the CDR3 reads CSAPLAGELFF. The CDR3 DNA reads as TGCAGTGCTCCTTTAGCCGGGGAGCTGTTTTTT.

V usage is TRBV15 and J usage is TRBJ2-7; tentatively, D is TRBD1 (6 bases). The CDR3 extends over 16 amino acids. Germline-derived CDR1 and CDR2 are LNHNV and YYDKDF (reference sequence). V shed 0 bases and J shed 3 bases, with 15 bases lying between them. CDR3: CATSRDFGGQSYEQYF. CDR3 DNA: TGTGCCACCAGCAGAGACTTCGGAGGACAGAGCTACGAGCAGTACTTC.

The chain is built from TRBV5-6 and TRBJ2-7; the match to TRBD2 covers 7 bases. CDR3 length equals 16 residues. J was trimmed by 0 bases and V by 4 bases; bases with no gene match: 10. Per the germline V gene, CDR1 is SGHDT and CDR2 is YYEEEE. CDR3 loop: CASSPTRTRSSYEQYF. Here the CDR3 DNA reads TGTGCCAGCAGCCCCACCCGGACTAGGAGCTCCTACGAGCAGTACTTC.

Comments on this clone: Other DNA sequences within the sample encode an identical CDR3. The J gene is TRBJ2-3, the V gene TRBV27; unclear D gene. Between the trimmed V and J ends, which lost 6 bases and 0 bases, there was a span of 4 bases. CDR1 MNHEY and CDR2 SMNVEV come from the germline V gene (reference sequence). This CDR3 is 12 amino acids long. The CDR3 nucleotides read TGTGCCAGCAGCCCAAGCACAGATACGCAGTATTTT. Its translation is CASSPSTDTQYF.

The rearrangement links TRBV7-8 to TRBJ2-7; TRBD1 aligns across 11 bases. CDR3 length equals 14 residues. Trimming cost V 8 bases and J 4 bases; bases outside gene matches: 7. Germline V gene data show CDR1 as SGHVS and CDR2 as FQNEAQ. The CDR3 here is CASVLGTGGYEQYF. The CDR3 DNA sequence: TGTGCCAGCGTCCTAGGGACAGGGGGGTACGAGCAGTACTTC.

The gene calls are TRBV7-9 and TRBJ2-5; possibly TRBD1 or TRBD2 for D (6 bases each). From germline, CDR1 is SEHNR and CDR2 FQNEAQ (reference sequence). This CDR3 is built from 13 residues. V shed 1 base and J shed 9 bases, with 12 bases lying between them. The CDR3 protein is CASSLGPRGPQYF. CDR3 nucleotides: TGTGCCAGCAGCTTAGGTCCCCGGGGGCCCCAGTACTTC.

The chain links TRBV6-5 to TRBJ2-7; D unresolved. V was clipped by 4 bases and J by 3 bases, with 7 bases between them. The CDR3 is 12 residues long. CDR1 is MNHEY, CDR2 SVGAGI, per germline. CDR3 sequence (DNA): TGTGCCAGCAGTTCATCTTACTACGAGCAGTACTTC. Protein: CASSSSYYEQYF.

The chain employs TRBV2 and TRBJ2-2; D unresolved. Germline V CDR1 and CDR2: SNHLY, FYNNEI. The CDR3 is made up of 11 amino acids. Trimming took off 6 bases at V and 10 bases at J, with 9 bases between the two ends. The CDR3 spells CASRVDLELFF. Written as DNA, the CDR3 is TGTGCCAGCAGGGTGGATTTGGAGCTGTTTTTT.

The J gene is TRBJ2-2, the V gene TRBV28; D call uncertain. The germline CDR1 and CDR2 sequences are MDHEN and SYDVKM. The length of the CDR3 is 16 residues. Trimming shortened V by 7 bases and J by 0 bases, and 15 bases separated the two germline ends. As DNA, the CDR3 is TGTGCCAGCATGGAAAGCAGAAAGACGAACACCGGGGAGCTGTTTTTT. Amino acids: CASMESRKTNTGELFF.

V gene TRBV27 combines with J gene TRBJ2-7; TRBD2 agrees at 16 bases. The CDR3 is made up of 18 amino acids. In germline, CDR1 is MNHEY, CDR2 SMNVEV (reference sequence). V shed 5 bases and J 3 bases; nucleotides not matched to a gene: 10. In DNA, the CDR3 is TGTGCCAGCAGTGCGGGACTAGCGGGAGGGCCAGATCGCTACGAGCAGTACTTC. Translated, it gives CASSAGLAGGPDRYEQYF.

This chain uses TRBV5-1 with TRBJ1-3, with D perhaps matching TRBD1 (6 bases). V lost 2 bases to trimming and J lost 4 bases, with 25 bases between them. This CDR3 contains 19 residues. CDR1 is SGHRS and CDR2 is YFSETQ in the germline V gene. The CDR3 sequence is CASSLVLGRGMMVGNTIYF. DNA of the CDR3: TGCGCCAGCAGCTTAGTCCTCGGCAGGGGAATGATGGTAGGAAACACCATATATTTT.

The chain carries TRBV19 and TRBJ2-6; no reliable D call. This CDR3 has 14 residues. The V and J ends lost 1 base and 5 bases respectively, with 6 bases between them. Germline V gene sequence: CDR1 LNHDA, CDR2 SQIVND (reference sequence). CDR3 sequence: CASSIGPRANVLTF. DNA for the CDR3: TGTGCCAGTAGTATAGGCCCTCGGGCCAACGTCCTGACTTTC.

V is TRBV5-1 and J is TRBJ2-1; D unclear. The CDR3 totals 13 residues. CDR1 SGHRS and CDR2 YFSETQ come from the germline V gene. Trimming stripped 2 bases from V and 7 bases from J, with 10 bases between. In DNA form, the CDR3 reads TGCGCCAGCAGCTTACCCGAAGATAATGAGCAGTTCTTC. Residues: CASSLPEDNEQFF.

This chain joins TRBV7-9 and TRBJ1-1; 7 nucleotides align to TRBD1. CDR3 length: 16 residues. CDR1 and CDR2 (germline): SEHNR, FQNEAQ (reference sequence). V lost 5 bases, J lost 5 bases, and 14 bases stayed unmatched. CDR3 residues: CASSPRLAGGRTEAFF. The CDR3 bases are TGTGCCAGCAGCCCTCGTCTGGCAGGGGGAAGGACTGAAGCTTTCTTT.

The count of this clone is one. The chain uses TRBV27 and TRBJ2-2; D may be TRBD2 (6 bases). The CDR3 covers 14 residues. Germline V lookup: CDR1 MNHEY, CDR2 SMNVEV (reference sequence). The V and J ends lost 2 bases and 6 bases respectively, with 10 bases between them. This chain's CDR3 is CASSLGGPAGELFF. Here the CDR3 DNA reads TGTGCCAGCAGTTTAGGAGGGCCAGCCGGGGAGCTGTTTTTT.